This TCR beta chain was identified in a study of cytotoxic CD8 clonotypes in ibrutinib-treated CLL (dated by TCRdb to the early 2020s). With respect to the entire study: In this cohort, approximately 15 patients were treatment-naive and 11 to 12 were relapsed/refractory, while 17 to 18 had unmutated IGHV. Partial responses were observed in some 24 patients and complete responses in 2; after a median follow-up of around 68 months, remission was maintained in approximately 15 patients and progression was observed in approximately 12. The response samples were drawn at a median of approximately 12 months into treatment, with a range of about 6 to 40 months. On average, each sample yielded 250,000 to 300,000 productive templates and roughly 95,000 productive rearrangements. Of the approximately 87 participants in the trial, about two dozen had longitudinal samples available. Cryopreserved peripheral blood mononuclear cells were obtained prior to treatment, at the time of response, and at either disease progression or sustained remission. Every remission and progressive disease sample was obtained while ibrutinib was still being received by the patients.

Roughly 2 micrograms of genomic DNA were extracted from cryopreserved PBMCs for TCR beta library preparation. Longitudinal blood samples from CLL patients receiving ibrutinib monotherapy were subjected to high-throughput TCR beta sequencing. Patients were enrolled in a phase 2 open-label single-center ibrutinib monotherapy trial. Including the terminal cysteine and phenylalanine, the CDR3 comprises 15 residues. Of the read, only the CDR3 DNA is kept; its 45 bases are in frame from base 1. V and J lose 0 bases and 3 bases, and a span of 11 bases separates them. Sequences MGHRA (CDR1) and YSYEKL (CDR2) are obtained from the germline V gene. On a MiSeq, deep resolution sequencing aimed for a depth between 1 in 1 million and 1 in 200,000 T cells, with each clonotype covered approximately 10x on average. The immunoSEQ hsTCRB Kit was used to generate the TCR beta libraries. The study's processing was this. Data were analyzed with ImmunoSEQ Data Assistant and ImmunoSEQ Analyzer, with V, D and J genes assigned per IMGT definitions. Clonality, which ranges from 0 to 1, was calculated by subtracting the normalized Shannon entropy of productive rearrangement frequencies from one. Only overrepresented clonotypes making up at least 0.05% of each patient's repertoire were included in the public clonotype analysis. About a dozen repertoires from age-matched healthy donors, obtained from immuneACCESS, served as clonality controls. This immuneACCESS table, as held by TCRdb, lists in-frame sequences with V and J called but not all clones. Of the missing ones, under half trace to an unresolved V gene in checked studies; the others have no known cause. The DNA was the basis for D and trimming; V, J and clone size are from that table. The sample table contains a few hundred thousand clones; only one count was recorded for about 61% of them. Together, the top ten hold 6% to 6.5% of the sample.

As to this clone: The specificity of this receptor is unknown. No much larger clonotype is one base removed from it; base qualities were not supplied.

General study outcomes and caveats: Sampling times were not matched between sustained-remission and progressing patients, and lymph node repertoires were not studied. Clonality rose at ibrutinib response, remained stable during sustained remission, and dropped back toward baseline at progression. Baseline clonality exceeded that of age-matched healthy donors and correlated strongly with circulating CD8+ T-cell counts. Public clonotypes were rare and either shrank or stayed stable during treatment, and the rise in clonality at ibrutinib response reflected expansion of private clonotypes.

The rearranged segments are TRBV4-1 and TRBJ1-1; the D segment cannot be called with confidence. Here the sequenced sample was PBMCs, taken after 36 months of ibrutinib treatment. The TCR originated in a human donor with chronic lymphocytic leukemia. The CDR3 loop reads CASSQDSPWDTEAFF. The nucleotide sequence reads as follows: TGCGCCAGCAGCCAAGACAGTCCCTGGGACACTGAAGCTTTCTTT.